This T cell receptor (beta chain) was profiled in a study of patients and donors after allogeneic stem cell transplantation. TCRdb recomputed calls from the RT-PCR reads with MiXCR, one row per CDR3 protein. The data show about 110,000 distinct CDR3 sequences, with 35% seen just once and around 27% held by the top ten. The CDR3 is 14 residues long. From germline, CDR1 is DFQATT and CDR2 SNEGSKA (reference sequence). Trimming stripped 5 bases from V and 2 bases from J, with 10 bases between. The sequence was obtained from a human donor who was either an allogeneic HSCT recipient or a stem cell or donor lymphocyte infusion donor (not recorded which). It is not recorded whose cells these are; they may come from a transplant donor. The chain uses TRBV20-1 and TRBJ2-6; D gene unclear. The specimen was blood, either unsorted or a sorted T cell fraction (not recorded which). Written as DNA, the CDR3 is TGCAGTGCTCCCGCCCTAGCTGGGGCCAACGTCCTGACTTTC. This encodes CSAPALAGANVLTF.